One sample yielded the 30 T cell receptor beta chains listed below, sequenced in a study of shared clonotypes between healthy human individuals. Only CD45RO-negative cells positively selected for CCR7 counted as naive CD8 cells, so terminally differentiated effector memory CD45RA+ cells were excluded. Generated by immunoSEQ multiplex PCR, the TCRdb table keeps only in-frame clones and is missing some. The data contain approximately 840,000 clones, 90% to 98% of them singletons. Sequenced: naive CD8+ T cells sorted from blood. These receptors came from a man aged 25 to 40 in good health.

This chain joins TRBV28 and TRBJ2-2; 9 nucleotides align to TRBD2. CDR1 MDHEN and CDR2 SYDVKM come from the germline V gene. Trimming took 2 bases from V and 4 from J; bases not matched to a gene: 11. The length of the CDR3 is 18 residues. The DNA of the CDR3 is TGTGCCAGCAGTTTACCCCCTGCGGGAGGGCCGGTCACCGGGGAGCTGTTTTTT. Translation: CASSLPPAGGPVTGELFF. Full variable domain (missing parts from reference TRBV28 and TRBJ2-2): DVKVTQSSRYLVKRTGEKVFLECVQDMDHENMFWYRQDPGLGLRLIYFSYDVKMKEKGDIPEGYSVSREKKERFSLILESASTNQTSMYLCASSLPPAGGPVTGELFFGEGSRLTVL.

The V gene is TRBV15, the J gene TRBJ2-7, with 9 bases lining up with TRBD2. Unmatched junction bases numbered 7, after V lost 0 bases and J lost 4 bases. The CDR3 extends over 16 amino acids. Germline CDR1 and CDR2: LNHNV and YYDKDF (reference sequence). The CDR3 spells CATSRDLGSGRYEQYF. The DNA of the CDR3 is TGTGCCACCAGCAGAGACCTTGGTAGCGGGAGATACGAGCAGTACTTC. The whole variable domain, filled in from reference TRBV15 and TRBJ2-7, reads DAMVIQNPRYQVTQFGKPVTLSCSQTLNHNVMYWYQQKSSQAPKLLFHYYDKDFNNEADTPDNFQSRRPNTSFCFLDIRSPGLGDTAMYLCATSRDLGSGRYEQYFGPGTRLTVT.

V is TRBV9 and J is TRBJ2-5; the match to TRBD2 covers 8 bases. Germline V lookup: CDR1 SGDLS, CDR2 YYNGEE. This CDR3 is built from 15 residues. V lost 3 bases and J lost 7; bases outside the gene matches: 11. The CDR3 region is CASSDPGRDPLTQYF. DNA for the CDR3: TGTGCCAGCAGCGACCCCGGGAGGGACCCCTTGACCCAGTACTTC.

The rearrangement links TRBV7-9 to TRBJ2-1; 8 bases align to TRBD1. The trim removed 4 bases at V and 4 bases at J, leaving 12 bases unmatched. The germline V gene encodes CDR1 SEHNR and CDR2 FQNEAQ (reference sequence). This CDR3 has 17 amino acids. The CDR3 region has the DNA TGTGCCAGCAGCTGGCGTAAGACAGGGGAAGGATACAATGAGCAGTTCTTC. Its translation: CASSWRKTGEGYNEQFF.

The V call is TRBV27, the J call TRBJ1-2, with a tentative D call TRBD1 (5 bases). The V and J ends lost 2 bases and 8 bases respectively, with 9 bases between them. There are 12 residues in the CDR3. Germline V gene lookup returns CDR1 MNHEY and CDR2 SMNVEV (reference sequence). CDR3 region: CASSLTGTGYTF. CDR3 DNA: TGTGCCAGCAGTTTAACGGGGACGGGCTACACCTTC.

The V gene is TRBV14, the J gene TRBJ2-7, with D possibly being TRBD1 or TRBD2 (6 bases each). CDR1 SGHDN and CDR2 FVKESK come from the germline V gene. V dropped 1 base and J dropped 7 bases, with 17 bases sitting between them. The CDR3 has 15 residues. The CDR3, as DNA: TGTGCCAGCAGCCAAGTGGGGGGCGCAAAGGGTGAGCAGTACTTC. Its protein product is CASSQVGGAKGEQYF.

J is TRBJ1-2 and V is TRBV30; TRBD1 aligns across 9 bases. CDR3 length: 13 amino acids. Per germline, CDR1 GTSNPN and CDR2 SVGIG (reference sequence). V gave up 1 base and J gave up 8 bases; unmatched junction bases: 5. CDR3 amino acids: CAWSAQGAGGYTF. In nucleotides, the CDR3 is TGTGCCTGGAGTGCACAGGGGGCAGGCGGCTACACCTTC.

V usage is TRBV15 and J usage is TRBJ2-3; TRBD1 agrees at 8 bases. Germline CDR1 reads LNHNV; CDR2 reads YYDKDF (reference sequence). The CDR3 is made up of 17 amino acids. V trimming: 2 bases; J trimming: 3 bases; junction bases outside the gene matches: 10. Here the CDR3 DNA reads TGTGCCACCAGCAGAACAATGACAGGGGAGATAACAGATACGCAGTATTTT. Amino acid sequence: CATSRTMTGEITDTQYF.

This chain joins TRBV25-1 and TRBJ2-1; tentatively, D is TRBD2 (6 bases). From germline, CDR1 is MGHDK and CDR2 SYGVNS. CDR3 length: 18 residues. Trimming cost V 6 bases and J 4 bases, with 25 bases left between them. CDR3 bases: TGTGCCAGCAGCGAACCCTATATGGCGGGAACTCCTTACAATGAGCAGTTCTTC. This encodes CASSEPYMAGTPYNEQFF.

This clone was found once. V and J are TRBV29-1 and TRBJ2-5; D might be TRBD2 (6 bases). This CDR3 is built from 16 residues. V lost 3 bases and J lost 6, with 23 bases in between. Germline values: CDR1 SQVTM, CDR2 ANQGSEA. CDR3 nucleotides: TGCAGCGTTGACGCCCGAGACGGGACTGGACTCAAGACCCAGTACTTC. Its protein is CSVDARDGTGLKTQYF.

The rearrangement uses TRBV27 and TRBJ2-5, with 9 bases fitting TRBD2. Germline V gene data show CDR1 as MNHEY and CDR2 as SMNVEV (reference sequence). Germline trimming cut 4 bases from V and 3 bases from J; bases unmatched to any gene: 9. This CDR3 region has 16 residues. The DNA of the CDR3 is TGTGCCAGCAGTTCCCTGCACGGCGGGAGGGAAGAGACCCAGTACTTC. It specifies CASSSLHGGREETQYF.

The table lists this clone with a count of one. The chain combines TRBV6-1 with TRBJ2-6; D is perhaps TRBD1 (5 bases). The CDR3 loop spans 13 amino acids. The V gene's germline CDR1 is MNHNS and CDR2 SASEGT. Trimming cost V 7 bases and J 1 base, with 5 bases left between them. CDR3 DNA sequence: TGTGCCAGCACAGGGTCTGGGGCCAACGTCCTGACTTTC. This gives the protein CASTGSGANVLTF.

The V call is TRBV27, the J call TRBJ1-1, with 7 bases lining up with TRBD1. The CDR3 has 14 residues. Trimming took 6 bases from V and 0 from J; bases not matched to a gene: 4. CDR1 and CDR2 (germline): MNHEY, SMNVEV (reference sequence). The CDR3 loop reads CASRSTGMNTEAFF. The DNA for the CDR3 is TGTGCCAGCAGATCGACAGGGATGAACACTGAAGCTTTCTTT.

This chain links TRBV7-2 with TRBJ2-1; 10 bases align to TRBD2. The CDR3 contains 16 residues. The germline gives CDR1 SGHTA, CDR2 FQGNSA. J lost 6 bases, V lost 3 bases, and 8 bases had no gene match. In DNA, the CDR3 is TGTGCCAGCAGCTTGATGAAGGGACTAGCGAGCAATGAGCAGTTCTTC. Amino acids: CASSLMKGLASNEQFF. Filled out from reference TRBV7-2 and TRBJ2-1, the complete variable domain reads GAGVSQSPSNKVTEKGKDVELRCDPISGHTALYWYRQSLGQGLEFLIYFQGNSAPDKSGLPSDRFSAERTGGSVSTLTIQRTQQEDSAVYLCASSLMKGLASNEQFFGPGTRLTVL.

The CDR3, as DNA: TGTGCCAGCAGTTTGCACAGGGGGCAAGAGACCCAGTACTTC. Residues: CASSLHRGQETQYF. The chain carries TRBV27 and TRBJ2-5; 8 nucleotides match TRBD1. Germline-derived CDR1 and CDR2 are MNHEY and SMNVEV (reference sequence). The CDR3 is made up of 14 amino acids. Germline trimming cut 3 bases from V and 2 bases from J; bases unmatched to any gene: 2.

This chain joins TRBV9 and TRBJ2-5; D uncertain. CDR1 and CDR2 (germline): SGDLS, YYNGEE. The CDR3 has 12 residues. Trimming took off 3 bases at V and 5 bases at J, with 8 bases between the two ends. CDR3 nucleotide sequence: TGTGCCAGCAGCGGGAGTATGGAGACCCAGTACTTC. The encoded protein is CASSGSMETQYF.

J is TRBJ1-5 and V is TRBV6-6; D is perhaps TRBD1 (5 bases). CDR3 length: 14 amino acids. CDR1 is MNHNY, CDR2 SVGAGI, per germline (reference sequence). Trimming pared 3 bases from V and 3 bases from J, leaving 9 bases between. CDR3 nucleotides: TGTGCCAGCAGTTATTCAGGGTTCAATCAGCCCCAGCATTTT. Translation: CASSYSGFNQPQHF.

This chain uses TRBV28 with TRBJ1-5; D possibly corresponds to TRBD1 (5 bases). V was clipped by 8 bases and J by 1 base, with 15 bases between them. This CDR3 has 15 amino acids. Germline values: CDR1 MDHEN, CDR2 SYDVKM. CDR3 in DNA: TGTGCCAGCGACGGGGCGGTTGGCAGCAATCAGCCCCAGCATTTT. Its protein is CASDGAVGSNQPQHF.

This chain uses TRBV2 with TRBJ2-3, with 7 bases that match TRBD1. J lost 1 base, V lost 5 bases, and 15 bases had no gene match. CDR3 length: 18 residues. CDR1 and CDR2 (germline): SNHLY, FYNNEI. This CDR3 reads CASSRTIVQGSRTDTQYF. The CDR3 DNA is TGTGCCAGCAGTCGCACGATCGTACAGGGGTCTCGCACAGATACGCAGTATTTT.

This clone was counted a single time. The chain uses TRBV27 and TRBJ2-7, with D maybe TRBD1 (6 bases). The CDR3 has 14 residues. CDR1 MNHEY and CDR2 SMNVEV come from the germline V gene (reference sequence). The V end lost 5 bases, the J end lost 0 bases, and 11 bases lay between the germline ends. The CDR3 bases are TGTGCCAGCAGTCCAGTGACAGGCTCCTACGAGCAGTACTTC. Encoded protein: CASSPVTGSYEQYF.

The chain employs TRBV19 and TRBJ1-5; a weak D match, TRBD1 (5 bases). The germline V and J ends were trimmed by 1 base and 5 bases, with 15 bases remaining between them. Per the germline V gene, CDR1 is LNHDA and CDR2 is SQIVND (reference sequence). The CDR3 spans 16 residues. The chain's CDR3 is CASSIVLGRAHQPQHF. The DNA for the CDR3 is TGTGCCAGTAGTATAGTGCTCGGCAGGGCGCATCAGCCCCAGCATTTT.

This clone has a single count. The sample carries other DNA sequences with the same CDR3. CDR3 loop: CSARSGYEQYF. The DNA for the CDR3 is TGCAGTGCTAGATCCGGCTACGAGCAGTACTTC. The gene calls are TRBV20-1 and TRBJ2-7; the D is unclear. Per germline, CDR1 DFQATT and CDR2 SNEGSKA (reference sequence). The CDR3 sequence is 11 residues long. Trimming removed 2 bases from V and 3 bases from J, with 5 bases in between.

CDR3 DNA: TGTGCCAGTAACGCCGGGACCACCTACGAGCAGTACTTC. It codes for CASNAGTTYEQYF. The chain uses TRBV19 and TRBJ2-7; D possibly uses TRBD1 or TRBD2 (5 bases each). V was pared by 7 bases and J by 2 bases, with 12 bases between. The germline CDR1 and CDR2 sequences are LNHDA and SQIVND (reference sequence). The CDR3 covers 13 residues.

The chain joins TRBV5-5 to TRBJ1-2; possibly TRBD1 for D (5 bases). CDR3 length: 15 residues. Germline assignment: CDR1 SGHKS and CDR2 YYEKEE (reference sequence). V lost 2 bases, J lost 3 bases, and 14 bases lay in between. This CDR3 is CASSLLPGLDYGYTF. The CDR3 coding sequence is TGTGCCAGCAGCTTACTACCGGGACTGGACTATGGCTACACCTTC. The complete variable domain, with remaining parts taken from reference TRBV5-5 and TRBJ1-2, reads DAGVTQSPTHLIKTRGQQVTLRCSPISGHKSVSWYQQVLGQGPQFIFQYYEKEERGRGNFPDRFSARQFPNYSSELNVNALLLGDSALYLCASSLLPGLDYGYTFGSGTRLTVV.

This clone was detected only once. The rearrangement uses TRBV7-9 and TRBJ1-5; D may be TRBD1 (6 bases). Germline CDR1 is SEHNR and CDR2 is FQNEAQ (reference sequence). The CDR3 extends over 14 amino acids. Between the trimmed V and J ends, which lost 5 bases and 1 base, there was a span of 9 bases. In DNA, the CDR3 is TGTGCCAGCAGCGAGAGGGGGAGCAATCAGCCCCAGCATTTT. Translation: CASSERGSNQPQHF.

The genes are TRBV14 and TRBJ1-2; no clear D. This CDR3 region has 16 residues. V was clipped by 2 bases and J by 4 bases, with 17 bases between them. Germline CDR1 SGHDN, CDR2 FVKESK. Here the CDR3 DNA reads TGTGCCAGCAGCCAATTTTCCGGAGCTCGGGCCTATGGCTACACCTTC. Amino acids: CASSQFSGARAYGYTF.

The count of this clone is one. The chain links TRBV5-1 to TRBJ2-3; 8 nucleotides align to TRBD1. V was clipped by 4 bases and J by 5 bases; unmatched bases: 3. Germline values: CDR1 SGHRS, CDR2 YFSETQ. CDR3 size: 13 residues. For the CDR3, the DNA is TGCGCCAGCAGCAGGACAGGGATAGATACGCAGTATTTT. Translation gives CASSRTGIDTQYF.

The V and J genes are TRBV27 and TRBJ2-1; perhaps TRBD2 as D (5 bases). Germline V gene lookup returns CDR1 MNHEY and CDR2 SMNVEV (reference sequence). V shed 5 bases and J shed 0 bases, with 14 bases lying between them. CDR3 length equals 16 residues. The DNA of the CDR3 is TGTGCCAGCAGTGGGTGGCGGGCTAGCTCCTACAATGAGCAGTTCTTC. Translation gives CASSGWRASSYNEQFF.

The chain combines TRBV5-4 with TRBJ1-2; TRBD1 is a possible D gene (6 bases). This CDR3 comprises 14 residues. Germline lookup yields CDR1 SGHNT and CDR2 YYREEE (reference sequence). The ends were cut back, 4 bases at V and 2 bases at J, with 12 bases in the middle. The CDR3 DNA follows: TGTGCCAGCAGCGCTACAGGGAGGAACTATGGCTACACCTTC. Protein product: CASSATGRNYGYTF. The full variable domain, its missing parts supplied by reference TRBV5-4 and TRBJ1-2, is ETGVTQSPTHLIKTRGQQVTLRCSSQSGHNTVSWYQQALGQGPQFIFQYYREEENGRGNFPPRFSGLQFPNYSSELNVNALELDDSALYLCASSATGRNYGYTFGSGTRLTVV.

This chain joins TRBV10-3 and TRBJ2-5; D might be TRBD2 (5 bases). V lost 2 bases and J lost 3, with 10 bases in between. Germline V CDR1 and CDR2: ENHRY, SYGVKD. This CDR3 is built from 14 residues. This CDR3 is CAISERQEEETQYF. CDR3 DNA: TGTGCCATCAGTGAGAGGCAGGAGGAAGAGACCCAGTACTTC.